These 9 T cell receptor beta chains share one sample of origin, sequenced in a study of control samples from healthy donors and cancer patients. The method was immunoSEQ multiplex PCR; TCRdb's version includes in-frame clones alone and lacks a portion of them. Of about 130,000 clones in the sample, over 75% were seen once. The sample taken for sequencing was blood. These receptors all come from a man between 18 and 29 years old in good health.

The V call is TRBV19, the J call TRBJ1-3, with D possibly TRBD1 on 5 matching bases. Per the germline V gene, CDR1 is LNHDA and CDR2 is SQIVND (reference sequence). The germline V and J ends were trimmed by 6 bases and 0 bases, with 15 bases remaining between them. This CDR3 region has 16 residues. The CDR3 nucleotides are TGTGCCAGTAGGCTAACAGGACCAGTCTCTGGAAACACCATATATTTT. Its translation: CASRLTGPVSGNTIYF.

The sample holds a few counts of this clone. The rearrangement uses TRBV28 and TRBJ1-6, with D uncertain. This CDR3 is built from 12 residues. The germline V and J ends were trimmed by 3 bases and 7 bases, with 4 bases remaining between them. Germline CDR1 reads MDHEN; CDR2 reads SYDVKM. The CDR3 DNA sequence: TGTGCCAGCAGTTTCAGAAATTCACCCCTCCACTTT. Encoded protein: CASSFRNSPLHF.

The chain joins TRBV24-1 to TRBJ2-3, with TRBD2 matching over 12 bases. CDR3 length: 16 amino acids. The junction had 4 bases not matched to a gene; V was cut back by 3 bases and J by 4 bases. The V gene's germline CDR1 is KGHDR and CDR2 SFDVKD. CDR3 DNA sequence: TGTGCCACCAGTGATCCTGGACTAGCGGGACCAGATACGCAGTATTTT. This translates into CATSDPGLAGPDTQYF.

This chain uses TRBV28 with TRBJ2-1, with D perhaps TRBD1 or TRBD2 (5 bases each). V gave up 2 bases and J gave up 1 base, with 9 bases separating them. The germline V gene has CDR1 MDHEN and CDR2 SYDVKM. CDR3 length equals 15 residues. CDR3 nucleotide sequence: TGTGCCAGCAGTTTAGGGGACGGATCCTACAATGAGCAGTTCTTC. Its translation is CASSLGDGSYNEQFF.

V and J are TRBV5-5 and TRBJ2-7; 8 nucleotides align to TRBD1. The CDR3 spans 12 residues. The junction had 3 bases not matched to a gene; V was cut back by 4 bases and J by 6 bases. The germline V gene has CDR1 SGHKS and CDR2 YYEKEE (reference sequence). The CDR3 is CASSETGAEQYV. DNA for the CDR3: TGTGCCAGCAGCGAGACAGGGGCCGAGCAGTACGTC.

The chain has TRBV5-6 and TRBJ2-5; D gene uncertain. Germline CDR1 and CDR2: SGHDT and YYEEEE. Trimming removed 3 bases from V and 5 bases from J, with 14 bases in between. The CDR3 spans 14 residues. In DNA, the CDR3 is TGTGCCAGCAGCTCAACTGTGGGTACGGAGACCCAGTACTTC. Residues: CASSSTVGTETQYF.

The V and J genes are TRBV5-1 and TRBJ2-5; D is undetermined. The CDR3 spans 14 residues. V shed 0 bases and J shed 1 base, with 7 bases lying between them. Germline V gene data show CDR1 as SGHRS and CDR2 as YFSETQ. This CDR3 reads CASSLEWVQETQYF. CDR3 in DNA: TGCGCCAGCAGCTTGGAATGGGTCCAAGAGACCCAGTACTTC.

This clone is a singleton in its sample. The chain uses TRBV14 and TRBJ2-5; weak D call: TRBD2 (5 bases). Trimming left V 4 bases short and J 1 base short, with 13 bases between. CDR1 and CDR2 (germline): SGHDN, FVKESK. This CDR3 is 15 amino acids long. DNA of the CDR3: TGTGCCAGCAGCCCACACTCCGCGGGCCAAGAGACCCAGTACTTC. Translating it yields CASSPHSAGQETQYF. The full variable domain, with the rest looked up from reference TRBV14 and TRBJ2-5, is EAGVTQFPSHSVIEKGQTVTLRCDPISGHDNLYWYRRVMGKEIKFLLHFVKESKQDESGMPNNRFLAERTGGTYSTLKVQPAELEDSGVYFCASSPHSAGQETQYFGPGTRLLVL.

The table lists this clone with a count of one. The CDR3: CASSRRGGLAGASDTQYF. The CDR3 nucleotides are TGTGCCAGCAGCCGTCGCGGGGGACTAGCGGGGGCTTCTGATACGCAGTATTTT. The gene calls are TRBV3-1 (or the pseudogene TRBV3-2) and TRBJ2-3; the match to TRBD2 covers 14 bases. V shed 4 bases and J 6 bases; nucleotides not matched to a gene: 12. This CDR3 is 18 amino acids long. From germline, CDR1 is LGHDT and CDR2 YNNKEL (reference sequence).